A selection of T cell receptor beta chains follows, all from one sample in a study of shared clonotypes between healthy human individuals. Profiled with immunoSEQ multiplex PCR; TCRdb holds only in-frame clones, not every one. The sample carries about 710,000 clones, over 55% recorded once. The specimen was memory CD4+ T cells sorted from blood. The receptors here all came from a woman in her twenties or thirties in good health. Each CDR3 is given with its conserved first and last residue. The order of the fields is V gene, D gene, clone size, J gene, CDR3 DNA, CDR3 protein. A D gene is named only where the DNA matches it firmly. The size field is filled for only some rows; it gives once, few, many or a size class.

v_gene: TRBV9; d_gene: NA; abundance: NA; j_gene: TRBJ2-7; CDR3nt: TGTGCCAGCAGCGCGGTTGGGCCCCCCGGGGACGAGCAGTACTTC; CDR3aa: CASSAVGPPGDEQYF
v_gene: TRBV6-5; d_gene: NA; abundance: NA; j_gene: TRBJ1-2; CDR3nt: TGTGCCAGCAGTTCGGTAATTACTCGAGACGGCTACACCTTC; CDR3aa: CASSSVITRDGYTF
v_gene: TRBV7-2; d_gene: NA; abundance: NA; j_gene: TRBJ1-5; CDR3nt: TGTGCCAGCAGCCGCGACAGTAATAGCAATCAGCCCCAGCATTTT; CDR3aa: CASSRDSNSNQPQHF
v_gene: TRBV19; d_gene: TRBD2; abundance: few; j_gene: TRBJ2-2; CDR3nt: TGTGCCAGTAGAACTAGCGGGACGAACACCGGGGAGCTGTTTTTT; CDR3aa: CASRTSGTNTGELFF
v_gene: TRBV28; d_gene: NA; abundance: once; j_gene: TRBJ2-7; CDR3nt: TGTGCCAGCAGGAATGGGGCAAACCGGTACGAGCAGTACTTC; CDR3aa: CASRNGANRYEQYF
v_gene: TRBV6-6; d_gene: TRBD1; abundance: NA; j_gene: TRBJ1-2; CDR3nt: TGTGCCAGCAGTTACCATACAGGGGGGTCTGGCTATGGCTACACCTTC; CDR3aa: CASSYHTGGSGYGYTF
v_gene: TRBV23-1; d_gene: NA; abundance: NA; j_gene: TRBJ2-7; CDR3nt: TGCGCCAGCAGTCAATCGGCCGGGAAGGTCTACGAGCAGTACTTC; CDR3aa: CASSQSAGKVYEQYF
v_gene: TRBV5-1; d_gene: NA; abundance: NA; j_gene: TRBJ1-2; CDR3nt: TGCGCCAGCAGCTTGTCTGGTTTCGATGGCTACACCTTC; CDR3aa: CASSLSGFDGYTF
v_gene: TRBV28; d_gene: TRBD1; abundance: NA; j_gene: TRBJ2-4; CDR3nt: TGTGCCAGCAGTCCACCGAACAGGGGAGCCAGGGAGTACTTC; CDR3aa: CASSPPNRGAREYF
v_gene: TRBV5-1; d_gene: TRBD1; abundance: NA; j_gene: TRBJ1-5; CDR3nt: TGCGCCAGCAGCTTGACAGGGGCGAATCAGCCCCAGCATTTT; CDR3aa: CASSLTGANQPQHF
v_gene: TRBV28; d_gene: NA; abundance: NA; j_gene: TRBJ2-2; CDR3nt: TGTGCCAGCACGGAAGGCGGGCAGGGCCTGAACACCGGGGAGCTGTTTTTT; CDR3aa: CASTEGGQGLNTGELFF
v_gene: TRBV6-5; d_gene: NA; abundance: NA; j_gene: TRBJ2-7; CDR3nt: TGTGCCAGCAGCCACTATGACTACGAGCAGTACTTC; CDR3aa: CASSHYDYEQYF
v_gene: TRBV19; d_gene: NA; abundance: NA; j_gene: TRBJ1-2; CDR3nt: TGTGCCAGTAGTATTCGACCGAAAGATAACTATGGCTACACCTTC; CDR3aa: CASSIRPKDNYGYTF
v_gene: TRBV29-1; d_gene: NA; abundance: many; j_gene: TRBJ2-3; CDR3nt: TGCAGCGTTGATACCCCCCCTGAGGGATCGGGTCTTTGGACAGATACGCAGTATTTT; CDR3aa: CSVDTPPEGSGLWTDTQYF
v_gene: TRBV19; d_gene: NA; abundance: NA; j_gene: TRBJ2-6; CDR3nt: TGTGCCAGTAGTATCCCCAGGGCTGGGGCCAACGTCCTGACTTTC; CDR3aa: CASSIPRAGANVLTF
v_gene: TRBV11-2; d_gene: TRBD2; abundance: NA; j_gene: TRBJ2-7; CDR3nt: TGTGCCAGCAGCTTAGTTCGTCGACTAGCGGGAGACCTTTACGAGCAGTACTTC; CDR3aa: CASSLVRRLAGDLYEQYF
v_gene: TRBV5-8; d_gene: TRBD1; abundance: NA; j_gene: TRBJ1-3; CDR3nt: TGTGCCAGCAGCCAAGAAGTGGGACAGGGAACTGGAAACACCATATATTTT; CDR3aa: CASSQEVGQGTGNTIYF
v_gene: TRBV6-5; d_gene: NA; abundance: NA; j_gene: TRBJ1-1; CDR3nt: TGTGCCAGCAGTTACTCGTGGGGCCCTGGGGCCACTGAAGCTTTCTTT; CDR3aa: CASSYSWGPGATEAFF
v_gene: TRBV6-6; d_gene: NA; abundance: NA; j_gene: TRBJ1-3; CDR3nt: TGTGCCAGCAGCCCAGGGCTGAGCTCTGGAAACACCATATATTTT; CDR3aa: CASSPGLSSGNTIYF
v_gene: TRBV5-1; d_gene: TRBD2; abundance: NA; j_gene: TRBJ2-2; CDR3nt: TGCGCCAGCAGCTTGGCTAGCGGTATCACCGGGGAGCTGTTTTTT; CDR3aa: CASSLASGITGELFF
v_gene: TRBV27; d_gene: TRBD2; abundance: NA; j_gene: TRBJ2-1; CDR3nt: TGTGCCAGCAGAGCCTTATCGGGAGGACACCACAATGAGCAGTTCTTC; CDR3aa: CASRALSGGHHNEQFF
v_gene: TRBV19; d_gene: NA; abundance: few; j_gene: TRBJ1-4; CDR3nt: TGTGCCAGTAGTAAGGAGCGACGGAGTAATGAAAAACTGTTTTTT; CDR3aa: CASSKERRSNEKLFF
v_gene: TRBV19; d_gene: TRBD2; abundance: NA; j_gene: TRBJ2-2; CDR3nt: TGTGCCAGTAGGCTAGCGGGTCCCCCACGCACCGGGGAGCTGTTTTTT; CDR3aa: CASRLAGPPRTGELFF
v_gene: TRBV7-2; d_gene: NA; abundance: NA; j_gene: TRBJ2-5; CDR3nt: TGTGCCAGCAGTCAAGAGTGGGTCCAAGAGACCCAGTACTTC; CDR3aa: CASSQEWVQETQYF
v_gene: TRBV18; d_gene: NA; abundance: NA; j_gene: TRBJ2-3; CDR3nt: TGTGCCAGCTCACGCTACAGGGAGGTCGGCACAGATACGCAGTATTTT; CDR3aa: CASSRYREVGTDTQYF
v_gene: TRBV2; d_gene: TRBD2; abundance: NA; j_gene: TRBJ2-7; CDR3nt: TGTGCCAGCAGCGGGGGGACTCACTCCTACGAGCAGTACTTC; CDR3aa: CASSGGTHSYEQYF
v_gene: TRBV19; d_gene: NA; abundance: NA; j_gene: TRBJ2-2; CDR3nt: TGTGCCAGTAGTATTGCGAGGTGGGACGGGGAGCTGTTTTTT; CDR3aa: CASSIARWDGELFF
v_gene: TRBV28; d_gene: NA; abundance: NA; j_gene: TRBJ2-2; CDR3nt: TGTGCCAGCAGTTTAATCATTCCCGGGGAGCTGTTTTTT; CDR3aa: CASSLIIPGELFF
v_gene: TRBV19; d_gene: NA; abundance: many; j_gene: TRBJ1-5; CDR3nt: TGTGCCAGTAGTTCCGGGAGGGATCAGCCCCAGCATTTT; CDR3aa: CASSSGRDQPQHF
v_gene: TRBV2; d_gene: NA; abundance: NA; j_gene: TRBJ1-1; CDR3nt: TGTGCCAGCGCTGGACAGAGGAACACTGAAGCTTTCTTT; CDR3aa: CASAGQRNTEAFF